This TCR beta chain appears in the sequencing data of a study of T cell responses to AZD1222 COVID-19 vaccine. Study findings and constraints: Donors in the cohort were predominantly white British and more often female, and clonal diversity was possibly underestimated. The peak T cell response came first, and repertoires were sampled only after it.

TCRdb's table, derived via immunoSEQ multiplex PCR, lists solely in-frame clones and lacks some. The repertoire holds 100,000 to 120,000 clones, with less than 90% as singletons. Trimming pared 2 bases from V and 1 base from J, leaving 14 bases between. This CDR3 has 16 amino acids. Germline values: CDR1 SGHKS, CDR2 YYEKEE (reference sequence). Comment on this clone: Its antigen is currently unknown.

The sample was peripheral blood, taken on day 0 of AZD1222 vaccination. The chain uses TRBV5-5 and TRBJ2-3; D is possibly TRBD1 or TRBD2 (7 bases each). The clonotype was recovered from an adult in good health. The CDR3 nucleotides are TGTGCCAGCAGCTTTGGCCAGGGGGGGCGCACAGATACGCAGTATTTT. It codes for CASSFGQGGRTDTQYF. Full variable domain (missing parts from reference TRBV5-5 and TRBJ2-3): DAGVTQSPTHLIKTRGQQVTLRCSPISGHKSVSWYQQVLGQGPQFIFQYYEKEERGRGNFPDRFSARQFPNYSSELNVNALLLGDSALYLCASSFGQGGRTDTQYFGPGTRLTVL.